The 16 T cell receptor beta chains reported below all come from one sample, sequenced in a study of blood T cell repertoires in COVID-19. Sequencing used immunoSEQ multiplex PCR; TCRdb keeps in-frame clones, though not all of them. The top ten clones hold around 29% of a sample with roughly 24,000 clones, 89% of them seen once. Input material: peripheral blood. All receptors come from a woman in her 70s with active COVID-19.

V is TRBV4-2 and J is TRBJ2-3; TRBD1 matches at 8 bases. This CDR3 comprises 16 residues. Trimming cost V 1 base and J 9 bases; bases outside gene matches: 12. Germline CDR1 is LGHNA and CDR2 is YNFKEQ. CDR3 residues: CASSQGANRGVGTQYF. In DNA form, the CDR3 reads TGTGCCAGCAGCCAAGGAGCCAACAGGGGGGTAGGGACGCAGTATTTT.

The V call is TRBV4-1, the J call TRBJ2-7; 10 bases line up with TRBD1. The CDR3 contains 17 residues. The V gene end was trimmed by 1 base and the J gene end by 3 bases; junction bases not matched to a gene: 9. Germline CDR1 is MGHRA and CDR2 is YSYEKL. CDR3 protein: CASSQGNPGQGIYEQYF. The CDR3 coding sequence is TGCGCCAGCAGCCAAGGGAACCCGGGACAGGGGATCTACGAGCAGTACTTC.

The rearrangement uses TRBV10-3 and TRBJ2-1; weak D call: TRBD1 (6 bases). Trimming left V 3 bases short and J 6 bases short, with 18 bases between. From germline, CDR1 is ENHRY and CDR2 SYGVKD. The CDR3 contains 16 residues. CDR3 DNA sequence: TGTGCCATCAGTGAAGGGGTTGGGACAATAGGCAATGAGCAGTTCTTC. It codes for CAISEGVGTIGNEQFF.

This chain links TRBV29-1 with TRBJ2-3; 8 nucleotides line up with TRBD1. The ends lost 7 bases at V and 4 bases at J; junction bases unmatched: 4. Germline V gives CDR1 SQVTM, CDR2 ANQGSEA. The CDR3 contains 12 residues. The CDR3 sequence is CSATGGSDTQYF. The CDR3 DNA reads TGCAGCGCCACAGGGGGGTCAGATACGCAGTATTTT.

The rearrangement links TRBV7-3 to TRBJ2-1; D is possibly TRBD2 (7 bases). This CDR3 is built from 14 residues. Trimming shortened V by 5 bases and J by 2 bases, and 10 bases separated the two germline ends. Germline lookup yields CDR1 SGHTA and CDR2 FQGTGA. CDR3 nucleotides: TGTGCCAGCAGCCGGGGGGCAACCTACAATGAGCAGTTCTTC. This encodes CASSRGATYNEQFF.

CDR3 bases: TGTGCCATCGGGGCGGGGACTGGCTACACCTTC. It yields the protein CAIGAGTGYTF. The rearrangement joins TRBV10-3 to TRBJ1-2; tentative D call: TRBD1 (5 bases). CDR3 length: 11 residues. V lost 8 bases, J lost 7 bases, and 11 bases lay in between. Germline loops: CDR1 ENHRY, CDR2 SYGVKD.

The V and J genes are TRBV28 and TRBJ1-2; D is uncertain. V was pared by 5 bases and J by 6 bases, with 13 bases between. Germline V gene sequence: CDR1 MDHEN, CDR2 SYDVKM. This CDR3 region has 13 residues. CDR3 residues: CASSLLKSDGYTF. CDR3 coding DNA: TGTGCCAGCAGTCTCCTAAAATCGGATGGCTACACCTTC.

This clone was detected a few times. The chain couples TRBV6-6 to TRBJ1-6, with TRBD1 identical over 9 bases. The CDR3 totals 16 residues. Germline CDR1 is MNHNY and CDR2 is SVGAGI (reference sequence). V gave up 2 bases and J gave up 9 bases; unmatched junction bases: 8. The CDR3 DNA is TGTGCCAGCAGTTACAGGGGACAGGGAGACGGTTCACCCCTCCACTTT. Translation: CASSYRGQGDGSPLHF.

This clone was observed a few times. V usage is TRBV5-1 and J usage is TRBJ2-5, with D possibly TRBD1 on 6 matching bases. The CDR3 consists of 14 residues. Germline loops: CDR1 SGHRS, CDR2 YFSETQ. Trimming took 4 bases from V and 3 from J, leaving 13 bases between them. The CDR3 DNA sequence: TGCGCCAGCAGCCGGCAGGGGCGGGAAGAGACCCAGTACTTC. Translated, it gives CASSRQGREETQYF.

This chain connects TRBV5-1 to TRBJ2-7; TRBD1 agrees at 7 bases. V shed 4 bases and J 3 bases; nucleotides not matched to a gene: 7. The CDR3 has 14 amino acids. Germline lookup yields CDR1 SGHRS and CDR2 YFSETQ. CDR3 sequence reads: CASSPRTGIYEQYF. CDR3 nucleotide sequence: TGCGCCAGCAGCCCAAGGACAGGTATCTACGAGCAGTACTTC.

This sequence joins TRBV18 and TRBJ2-1; D is ambiguous. Trimming removed 3 bases from V and 0 bases from J, with 6 bases in between. CDR3 size: 14 residues. The germline V gene encodes CDR1 KGHSH and CDR2 LQKENI. The CDR3 DNA follows: TGTGCCAGCTCACCTCCCAGCTCCTACAATGAGCAGTTCTTC. Translating gives CASSPPSSYNEQFF. Complete variable domain (other parts from reference TRBV18 and TRBJ2-1): NAGVMQNPRHLVRRRGQEARLRCSPMKGHSHVYWYRQLPEEGLKFMVYLQKENIIDESGMPKERFSAEFPKEGPSILRIQQVVRGDSAAYFCASSPPSSYNEQFFGPGTRLTVL.

Written as DNA, the CDR3 is TGTGCCAGTGAGATCGACAGGGGGGGTCAGCCCCAGCATTTT. This encodes CASEIDRGGQPQHF. J is TRBJ1-5 and V is TRBV19, with TRBD1 matching over 9 bases. Per the germline V gene, CDR1 is LNHDA and CDR2 is SQIVND (reference sequence). This CDR3 is 14 amino acids long. Trimming cost V 8 bases and J 6 bases; bases outside gene matches: 8.

The V call is TRBV23-1, the J call TRBJ2-1; D possibly corresponds to TRBD2 (7 bases). TRBV23-1 is an ORF; its function is uncertain. The V end was cut by 3 bases, the J end by 1 base, with 16 bases between. The CDR3 extends over 17 amino acids. The CDR3 bases are TGCGCCAGCAGTCACCCCCGACGGGGGGCTTCCTACAATGAGCAGTTCTTC. Translated, it gives CASSHPRRGASYNEQFF.

The chain links TRBV4-1 to TRBJ2-4; 11 bases fit TRBD2. With 1 base clipped from V and 0 bases from J, the junction kept 11 bases outside the gene matches. This CDR3 is built from 20 residues. The germline V gene has CDR1 MGHRA and CDR2 YSYEKL. CDR3 sequence: CASSQGGTSGAALAKNIQYF. In DNA, the CDR3 is TGCGCCAGCAGCCAAGGAGGGACTAGCGGAGCCGCTTTAGCCAAAAACATTCAGTACTTC.

The chain carries TRBV11-2 and TRBJ2-3; the D is unclear. Per germline, CDR1 SGHAT and CDR2 FQNNGV. V was clipped by 5 bases and J by 4 bases, with 10 bases between them. This CDR3 has 13 residues. CDR3 coding DNA: TGTGCCAGCAGCCTTTTCCCGTCAGATACGCAGTATTTT. Its translation is CASSLFPSDTQYF.

The V and J genes are TRBV6-1 and TRBJ1-1; D may be TRBD1 (6 bases). Germline V gene lookup returns CDR1 MNHNS and CDR2 SASEGT. The CDR3 has 14 residues. Trimming shortened V by 1 base and J by 4 bases, and 10 bases separated the two germline ends. As DNA, the CDR3 is TGTGCCAGCAGTGAAGTACAGGGTCCCACTGAAGCTTTCTTT. It is translated as CASSEVQGPTEAFF.